One sample yielded the 10 T cell receptor beta chains listed below, sequenced in a study of OX40 agonist ivuxolimab in advanced cancers. The assay was immunoSEQ multiplex PCR, and TCRdb's table has in-frame clones only and misses some. This table holds around 30,000 clones, approximately 86% found once. The source material was CD4+ or CD8+ T cells sorted from blood, sampled in a trial of the OX40 agonist ivuxolimab. The receptors originated from an adult with an advanced solid tumor such as melanoma, head and neck, liver or kidney cancer.

This clone was observed a handful of times. The sample holds other DNA sequences that translate to the same CDR3. This sequence joins TRBV27 and TRBJ1-5, with TRBD1 matching 9 bases. Germline V gene data show CDR1 as MNHEY and CDR2 as SMNVEV (reference sequence). The CDR3 is made up of 15 amino acids. V shed 5 bases, J shed 2 bases, and the junction held 4 bases outside the gene matches. The CDR3 sequence: CASSPRTGGNQPQHF. CDR3 DNA sequence: TGTGCCAGCAGTCCTAGGACAGGGGGCAATCAGCCCCAGCATTTT.

V and J are TRBV2 and TRBJ2-1; TRBD2 matches 7 bases. V lost 8 bases, J lost 12 bases, and 10 bases stayed unmatched. The germline gives CDR1 SNHLY, CDR2 FYNNEI. The CDR3 extends over 12 amino acids. The CDR3 loop is CASGRAGTMQFF. CDR3 DNA: TGTGCCAGCGGTAGAGCCGGGACTATGCAGTTCTTC.

V gene TRBV6-1 combines with J gene TRBJ2-3, with a possible D match to TRBD2 (5 bases). This CDR3 comprises 13 residues. Germline V lookup: CDR1 MNHNS, CDR2 SASEGT. The V and J ends lost 8 bases and 4 bases respectively, with 13 bases between them. The CDR3 reads CASPGYGADTQYF. The DNA for the CDR3 is TGTGCCAGCCCGGGGTATGGGGCAGATACGCAGTATTTT.

This clone was counted a single time. The rearrangement links TRBV4-3 to TRBJ2-1, with TRBD2 matching over 11 bases. This CDR3 has 16 residues. With V trimmed by 4 bases and J by 7 bases, 9 bases remained unmatched. Germline assignment: CDR1 LGHNA and CDR2 YSLEER. The CDR3 DNA is TGCGCCAGCAGCCGGTTAGCGGGAGGGATTATGAATGAGCAGTTCTTC. It codes for CASSRLAGGIMNEQFF.

This chain joins TRBV9 and TRBJ2-2, with D possibly TRBD1 on 6 matching bases. V was shortened by 3 bases and J by 5 bases, with 23 bases between the two germline ends. The CDR3 runs to 18 residues. CDR1 is SGDLS and CDR2 is YYNGEE in the germline V gene. CDR3 sequence (DNA): TGTGCCAGCAGCGCCCCTGGGGGCGGAGCCGCTGGGACCGGGGAGCTGTTTTTT. It codes for CASSAPGGGAAGTGELFF.

The chain carries TRBV6-1 and TRBJ1-1; D uncertain. The length of the CDR3 is 12 residues. Per germline, CDR1 MNHNS and CDR2 SASEGT. V was cut by 6 bases and J by 11 bases, with 16 bases left in between. CDR3 amino acids: CASRDDFPGAFF. CDR3 sequence (DNA): TGTGCCAGCAGAGACGACTTCCCTGGGGCTTTCTTT.

In its sample, this clone was seen a few times. Within the sample, other DNA sequences also encode this same CDR3. CDR3 amino acids: CASSLQGATEAFF. The CDR3 DNA sequence: TGTGCCAGCAGTTTACAGGGGGCCACTGAAGCTTTCTTT. The J gene is TRBJ1-1, the V gene TRBV6-5; 9 positions agree with TRBD1. There are 13 residues in the CDR3. The ends lost 4 bases at V and 4 bases at J; junction bases unmatched: 1. From germline, CDR1 is MNHEY and CDR2 SVGAGI.

The chain employs TRBV5-1 and TRBJ1-4; D perhaps matches TRBD1 (5 bases). Trimming took 2 bases from V and 5 from J, leaving 16 bases between them. The CDR3 has 16 amino acids. Germline V CDR1 and CDR2: SGHRS, YFSETQ. The CDR3 protein is CASSFTTGQGNEKLFF. The CDR3 nucleotides read TGCGCCAGCAGCTTCACCACCGGGCAGGGAAATGAAAAACTGTTTTTT.

This clone was observed a single time. The chain recombines TRBV4-2 with TRBJ2-1; no clear D. CDR1 LGHNA and CDR2 YNFKEQ come from the germline V gene. This CDR3 spans 16 amino acids. The germline V and J ends were trimmed by 0 bases and 2 bases, with 11 bases remaining between them. CDR3 nucleotide sequence: TGTGCCAGCAGCCAAGATGGGTCGATAACCTACAATGAGCAGTTCTTC. It codes for CASSQDGSITYNEQFF.

The chain links TRBV5-1 to TRBJ2-7, with 12 bases matching TRBD2. The CDR3 totals 15 residues. V shed 5 bases and J 2 bases; nucleotides not matched to a gene: 5. CDR1 and CDR2 from the germline V gene are SGHRS and YFSETQ. The CDR3 DNA reads as TGCGCCAGCAGAGAAGGACTAGCGGGGACCTACGAGCAGTACTTC. Protein product: CASREGLAGTYEQYF. The full variable domain, its missing parts supplied by reference TRBV5-1 and TRBJ2-7, is KAGVTQTPRYLIKTRGQQVTLSCSPISGHRSVSWYQQTPGQGLQFLFEYFSETQRNKGNFPGRFSGRQFSNSRSEMNVSTLELGDSALYLCASREGLAGTYEQYFGPGTRLTVT.